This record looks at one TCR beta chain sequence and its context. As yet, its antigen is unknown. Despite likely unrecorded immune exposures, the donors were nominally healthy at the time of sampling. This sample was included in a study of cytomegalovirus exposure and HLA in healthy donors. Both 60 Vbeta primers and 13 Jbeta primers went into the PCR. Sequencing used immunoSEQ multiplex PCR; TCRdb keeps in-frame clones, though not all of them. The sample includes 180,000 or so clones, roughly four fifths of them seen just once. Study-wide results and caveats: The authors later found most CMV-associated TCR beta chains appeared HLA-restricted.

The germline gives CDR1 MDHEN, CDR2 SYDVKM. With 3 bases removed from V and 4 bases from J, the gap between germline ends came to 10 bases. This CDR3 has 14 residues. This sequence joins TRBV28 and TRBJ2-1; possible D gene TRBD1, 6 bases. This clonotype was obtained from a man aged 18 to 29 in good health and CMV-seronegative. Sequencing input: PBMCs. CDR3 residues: CASSLGAVYNEQFF. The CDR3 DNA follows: TGTGCCAGCAGTTTGGGGGCGGTATACAATGAGCAGTTCTTC.